Only one count was recorded for the clone carrying this T cell receptor (beta chain). Its matching antigen is unknown. CDR3 size: 15 residues. Unmatched junction bases numbered 4, after V lost 2 bases and J lost 0 bases. CDR1 is SGHTA, CDR2 FQGNSA, per germline. The entry originates in a study of T cell responses to AZD1222 COVID-19 vaccine. The study's findings and limits: Clonal diversity was possibly underestimated, and white British individuals and females predominated among donors. Vaccine-associated CD4 TCRs spanned spike, dominant at 160-218 and 743-854.

Method: immunoSEQ multiplex PCR; TCRdb's copy keeps in-frame clones and lacks some. This repertoire shows 95,000 to 110,000 clones, roughly 91% found once; its top ten account for 35% to 50%. This material consisted of peripheral blood, taken on day 0 of AZD1222 vaccination. V usage is TRBV7-2 and J usage is TRBJ2-7; 7 bases are a match to TRBD2. The TCR sequence derives from an adult in good health. This CDR3 reads CASSLRGGVSYEQYF. In nucleotides, the CDR3 is TGTGCCAGCAGCTTACGGGGAGGGGTCTCCTACGAGCAGTACTTC.